This T cell receptor beta chain was obtained from a study of cytomegalovirus exposure and HLA in healthy donors (dated by TCRdb to the late 2010s). For context, the study as a whole: A later analysis indicated that the 95 to 150 validation repertoires were generated on the platform also employed for the approximately 700 repertoires of the first cohort. Along with the approximately 700-subject first cohort, a separate validation cohort of over a hundred different subjects was used. The study aimed to test whether signatures of past pathogen exposure could be identified by cataloging public T cell receptors. To predict cytomegalovirus infection status, the study brought together high-throughput TCR immunosequencing, statistical association of individual TCRs with disease status, and machine learning.

Trimming removed 0 bases from V and 0 bases from J; the gene matches leave 7 bases unexplained. CDR1 SGHDN and CDR2 FVKESK were looked up in the germline V gene. Measured from the cysteine to the phenylalanine, the CDR3 is 17 residues long. The only DNA kept is the CDR3, 51 bases in frame from the first base. Receptor amplification or capture employed the immunoSEQ multiplex PCR assay. The study's processing was this. A statistical classification framework was developed to diagnose cytomegalovirus status using the catalog of TCR beta chain sequences. The table comes from immuneACCESS by way of TCRdb, which keeps in-frame sequences with V and J called. Part of the clones is missing from these tables; in studies checked, under half for an unresolved V gene and the rest for unknown reasons. V, J and clone size reflect that table, while D and trimming were determined from the DNA. The sample contains about 63,000 clones, around 90% of them found a single time. 0.95% to 1.5% of the sample is in the top ten clones.

Separate from the approximately 700-subject first cohort, the validation cohort of more than 90 subjects was the group to which the donors belonged. With regard to this clone: Its antigen is still unknown. No qualities accompany the bases; no much larger clone lies one base away.

General study outcomes and caveats: Subsequent analysis determined that TCRs grouped into clusters in the first cohort also showed a tendency toward co-occurrence across the roughly 110 validation repertoires, and approximately 94% of cluster scores exceeded 0. It was suggested by the authors that the approach could potentially be generalized to other disease states and immunological phenotypes. In vitro tests confirmed that a few of the cytomegalovirus-associated TCR beta chains recognize cytomegalovirus antigens. A later analysis had no HLA typing for the validation cohort, so co-occurrence there was scored across all 110 or so repertoires. The study gave a list of more than 150 TCR beta chains associated with cytomegalovirus. The classifier was reported to diagnose cytomegalovirus status with high specificity and sensitivity in both the original and validation cohorts. While some public TCRs were present in many individuals, most TCR sequences turned up only very rarely across donors.

The V and J segments used are TRBV14 and TRBJ2-5; TRBD1 aligns with 7 central bases. The sequenced material came from PBMCs. The sequence was obtained from a woman aged 18-29 years in good health and CMV-seronegative. The CDR3 reads CASSQDRDSRYQETQYF. The nucleotide sequence is TGTGCCAGCAGCCAAGATCGGGACAGCCGGTACCAAGAGACCCAGTACTTC. Here the CDR3 is joined to the reference TRBV14 and TRBJ2-5 genes, and the full variable domain is: EAGVTQFPSHSVIEKGQTVTLRCDPISGHDNLYWYRRVMGKEIKFLLHFVKESKQDESGMPNNRFLAERTGGTYSTLKVQPAELEDSGVYFCASSQDRDSRYQETQYFGPGTRLLVL.